The present entry profiles one TCR beta chain with its context. The data originate from a study of control samples from healthy donors and cancer patients. Sequenced by immunoSEQ multiplex PCR; TCRdb stores in-frame clones only, minus some. The sample consists of under 65,000 clones, 70% to 90% of them appearing once. The sample consisted of PBMCs. The sequence came from a woman in her fifties or sixties with lung cancer.

The CDR3 region is CASSSGVGLDTQYF. CDR3 in DNA: TGTGCCAGCAGCTCGGGCGTGGGGCTCGACACCCAGTACTTC. The rearrangement uses TRBV5-8 and TRBJ2-5; tentatively, D is TRBD1 (5 bases). Germline CDR1 is SGHTS and CDR2 is YDEGEE. V was cut by 3 bases and J by 8 bases, with 17 bases left in between. CDR3 size: 14 residues.